The 25 T cell receptor beta chains in this list originate from one sample, sequenced in a study of blood T cell repertoires in COVID-19. Clones were read by immunoSEQ multiplex PCR, and TCRdb kept only the in-frame ones, dropping some. Of some 110,000 clones in the sample, roughly 89% were seen once. Sequences were obtained from peripheral blood. The receptors here all came from a human donor in a cohort sampled during active COVID-19.

This chain uses TRBV19 with TRBJ2-1, with 7 nucleotides matching TRBD2. CDR1 is LNHDA and CDR2 is SQIVND in the germline V gene (reference sequence). V was pared by 3 bases and J by 7 bases, with 6 bases of the junction left unmatched. CDR3 length equals 14 residues. DNA of the CDR3: TGTGCCAGTAGTATGGGGGGGAAGAGGAATGAGCAGTTCTTC. It specifies CASSMGGKRNEQFF.

The rearrangement links TRBV27 to TRBJ1-1; TRBD1 aligns across 8 bases. From germline, CDR1 is MNHEY and CDR2 SMNVEV (reference sequence). V trimming: 1 base; J trimming: 1 base; junction bases outside the gene matches: 2. This CDR3 contains 15 residues. CDR3: CASSLYRGGNTEAFF. Here the CDR3 DNA reads TGTGCCAGCAGTTTATACAGGGGGGGGAACACTGAAGCTTTCTTT.

This clone was picked up one time. The chain employs TRBV30 and TRBJ1-6, with D maybe TRBD1 (6 bases). V was clipped by 1 base and J by 4 bases, with 8 bases between them. CDR1 and CDR2 from the germline V gene are GTSNPN and SVGIG (reference sequence). The CDR3 spans 14 residues. The CDR3 bases are TGTGCCTGGAGTGCCGGACAGTATAATTCACCCCTCCACTTT. Protein product: CAWSAGQYNSPLHF.

The chain joins TRBV3-1 (or the pseudogene TRBV3-2) to TRBJ2-1, with TRBD2 matching 9 bases. V trimming: 3 bases; J trimming: 8 bases; junction bases outside the gene matches: 11. The CDR3 spans 16 residues. Germline V gene data show CDR1 as LGHDT and CDR2 as YNNKEL (reference sequence). The CDR3 loop reads CASSHQNIAGEDEQFF. CDR3 DNA: TGTGCCAGCAGCCATCAAAACATAGCGGGAGAAGATGAGCAGTTCTTC.

The V and J genes are TRBV11-2 and TRBJ2-2, with TRBD1 as a possible D gene (6 bases). CDR3 length: 15 amino acids. In germline, CDR1 is SGHAT, CDR2 FQNNGV. The ends were cut back, 5 bases at V and 4 bases at J, with 14 bases in the middle. CDR3 protein: CASSALQGSTGELFF. In nucleotides, the CDR3 is TGTGCCAGCAGCGCTCTACAGGGATCCACCGGGGAGCTGTTTTTT. Full variable domain (remainder filled in from reference TRBV11-2 and TRBJ2-2): EAGVAQSPRYKIIEKRQSVAFWCNPISGHATLYWYQQILGQGPKLLIQFQNNGVVDDSQLPKDRFSAERLKGVDSTLKIQPAKLEDSAVYLCASSALQGSTGELFFGEGSRLTVL.

The rearrangement joins TRBV4-1 to TRBJ1-4; tentative D call: TRBD1 (6 bases). CDR1 MGHRA and CDR2 YSYEKL come from the germline V gene. V was pared by 0 bases and J by 2 bases, with 7 bases between. The CDR3 runs 15 residues. The CDR3 reads CASSQEGATNEKLFF. The DNA of the CDR3 is TGCGCCAGCAGCCAAGAGGGGGCGACTAATGAAAAACTGTTTTTT.

The gene calls are TRBV7-9 and TRBJ1-1; D is undetermined. The CDR3 has 14 amino acids. Germline loops: CDR1 SEHNR, CDR2 FQNEAQ (reference sequence). V was pared by 1 base and J by 0 bases, with 6 bases between. CDR3 in DNA: TGTGCCAGCAGCTTAGGAGGGTTGAACACTGAAGCTTTCTTT. Translation: CASSLGGLNTEAFF.

The genes are TRBV7-3 and TRBJ2-1; perhaps TRBD2 as D (5 bases). The V gene lost 2 bases and the J gene lost 2 bases, with 10 bases spanning the gap. Germline-derived CDR1 and CDR2 are SGHTA and FQGTGA. The CDR3 sequence is 15 residues long. This CDR3 reads CASSLATGTYNEQFF. For the CDR3, the DNA is TGTGCCAGCAGCTTAGCAACGGGGACCTACAATGAGCAGTTCTTC.

The V and J genes are TRBV12-5 and TRBJ1-5; TRBD1 aligns across 8 bases. CDR1 LGHNT and CDR2 FRNRAP come from the germline V gene. J was trimmed by 1 base and V by 0 bases; bases with no gene match: 2. This CDR3 region has 16 residues. CDR3 in amino acids: CASGLVGQGSNQPQHF. Written as DNA, the CDR3 is TGTGCTAGTGGTTTGGTCGGACAGGGAAGCAATCAGCCCCAGCATTTT.

The V call is TRBV19, the J call TRBJ1-1; the D gene is possibly TRBD1 (5 bases). This CDR3 region has 14 residues. The V end was cut by 6 bases, the J end by 4 bases, with 15 bases between. Germline CDR1 and CDR2: LNHDA and SQIVND (reference sequence). The CDR3, as DNA: TGTGCCAGTAGGGATCTTTTGGGGGGCACTGAAGCTTTCTTT. Translated: CASRDLLGGTEAFF.

The chain carries TRBV18 and TRBJ1-5; no firm D call. CDR3 length: 15 amino acids. The germline V gene encodes CDR1 KGHSH and CDR2 LQKENI. Trimming stripped 4 bases from V and 0 bases from J, with 10 bases between. CDR3 coding DNA: TGTGCCAGCTCACAGGACGGGATTAGCAATCAGCCCCAGCATTTT. It is translated as CASSQDGISNQPQHF.

The CDR3: CASSPLRGSLYGYTF. Here the CDR3 DNA reads TGTGCCAGCTCACCGCTCAGGGGTAGTTTATATGGCTACACCTTC. V is TRBV18 and J is TRBJ1-2; D possibly corresponds to TRBD1 (6 bases). V was cut by 3 bases and J by 5 bases, with 16 bases left in between. The CDR3 runs to 15 residues. Germline V gene sequence: CDR1 KGHSH, CDR2 LQKENI.

V usage is TRBV19 and J usage is TRBJ1-5; tentative D call: TRBD1 (6 bases). This CDR3 contains 15 residues. Germline-derived CDR1 and CDR2 are LNHDA and SQIVND (reference sequence). The ends were cut back, 2 bases at V and 6 bases at J, with 14 bases in the middle. CDR3 coding DNA: TGTGCCAGTAGTATATCCATACAGGGAAGTCAGCCCCAGCATTTT. This codes for CASSISIQGSQPQHF. The variable domain in full, completed from reference TRBV19 and TRBJ1-5, reads DGGITQSPKYLFRKEGQNVTLSCEQNLNHDAMYWYRQDPGQGLRLIYYSQIVNDFQKGDIAEGYSVSREKKESFPLTVTSAQKNPTAFYLCASSISIQGSQPQHFGDGTRLSIL.

The chain links TRBV28 to TRBJ2-7; D possibly corresponds to TRBD2 (5 bases). The CDR3 sequence is 15 residues long. V gave up 6 bases and J gave up 2 bases, with 17 bases separating them. In germline, CDR1 is MDHEN, CDR2 SYDVKM. Here the CDR3 reads CASSPGIASPYEQYF. The DNA for the CDR3 is TGTGCCAGCAGCCCTGGGATAGCGTCACCCTACGAGCAGTACTTC.

V is TRBV18 and J is TRBJ2-1; 11 bases fit TRBD1. This CDR3 is 15 amino acids long. The J segment lost 4 bases and the V segment lost 6 bases, leaving 5 bases of the junction unmatched. CDR1 KGHSH and CDR2 LQKENI come from the germline V gene. CDR3 in amino acids: CASSYGTGGYNEQFF. The CDR3 DNA follows: TGTGCCAGCTCTTACGGGACAGGGGGATACAATGAGCAGTTCTTC.

This clone showed up just a few times. V usage is TRBV5-4 and J usage is TRBJ2-7, with a weak D call TRBD1 (5 bases). Germline V gene data show CDR1 as SGHNT and CDR2 as YYREEE (reference sequence). V gave up 3 bases and J gave up 0 bases, with 10 bases separating them. The CDR3 runs 14 residues. The CDR3 nucleotides read TGTGCCAGCAGCTGGACACCATACTCCTACGAGCAGTACTTC. Encoded protein: CASSWTPYSYEQYF.

The chain uses TRBV2 and TRBJ2-1; 8 bases map to TRBD2. Losses at the gene ends were 7 bases for V and 4 bases for J; bases not matched to a gene: 6. This CDR3 has 14 amino acids. CDR1 SNHLY and CDR2 FYNNEI come from the germline V gene. CDR3 sequence (DNA): TGTGCCAGCATGGTAGCGGGGTTTTACAATGAGCAGTTCTTC. Translating gives CASMVAGFYNEQFF.

This clone occurred once. This chain links TRBV7-9 with TRBJ2-5; TRBD2 might be the D (6 bases). The CDR3 is 16 amino acids. Trimming cost V 5 bases and J 1 base, with 17 bases left between them. CDR1 is SEHNR, CDR2 FQNEAQ, per germline (reference sequence). DNA of the CDR3: TGTGCCAGCAGCCCCAGACGCAGGAGGGCCCAAGAGACCCAGTACTTC. Encoded protein: CASSPRRRRAQETQYF. Complete variable domain (other parts from reference TRBV7-9 and TRBJ2-5): DTGVSQNPRHKITKRGQNVTFRCDPISEHNRLYWYRQTLGQGPEFLTYFQNEAQLEKSRLLSDRFSAERPKGSFSTLEIQRTEQGDSAMYLCASSPRRRRAQETQYFGPGTRLLVL.

The chain joins TRBV19 to TRBJ2-7; D is ambiguous. The germline gives CDR1 LNHDA, CDR2 SQIVND (reference sequence). Trimming removed 3 bases at V and 2 bases at J, with 8 bases between. The CDR3 totals 13 residues. The CDR3 reads CASSIAAAYEQYF. CDR3 in DNA: TGTGCCAGTAGTATTGCGGCGGCCTACGAGCAGTACTTC.

V usage is TRBV12-5 and J usage is TRBJ2-3; no clear D gene. The CDR3 sequence is 12 residues long. Germline CDR1 is LGHNT and CDR2 is FRNRAP. V was shortened by 3 bases and J by 4 bases, with 5 bases between the two germline ends. The DNA for the CDR3 is TGTGCTAGTGGTTTCCTAGCAGATACGCAGTATTTT. Translation gives CASGFLADTQYF.

The rearrangement joins TRBV28 to TRBJ2-2; 8 bases are a match to TRBD2. CDR1 is MDHEN and CDR2 is SYDVKM in the germline V gene. Trimming cost V 6 bases and J 7 bases; bases outside gene matches: 10. This CDR3 has 15 amino acids. Here the CDR3 DNA reads TGTGCCAGCAGCCGAATGGGCGGGAGGAGCGGGGAGCTGTTTTTT. Encoded protein: CASSRMGGRSGELFF.

This clone has just one count. The chain employs TRBV27 and TRBJ1-2; 7 bases line up with TRBD1. CDR1 MNHEY and CDR2 SMNVEV come from the germline V gene (reference sequence). This CDR3 is 16 amino acids long. Trimming removed 3 bases from V and 2 bases from J; junction bases left unmatched: 9. The CDR3 here is CASSFSGGDRNYGYTF. DNA for the CDR3: TGTGCCAGCAGTTTCAGTGGAGGGGACAGAAACTATGGCTACACCTTC.

V and J are TRBV7-9 and TRBJ1-2, with 9 bases lining up with TRBD1. CDR3 length: 16 residues. Germline CDR1 SEHNR, CDR2 FQNEAQ (reference sequence). J lost 2 bases, V lost 3 bases, and 7 bases had no gene match. The CDR3 here is CASSFSGGQGNYGYTF. CDR3 coding DNA: TGTGCCAGCAGCTTCAGCGGGGGACAGGGAAACTATGGCTACACCTTC. The variable domain in full, with the rest retrieved from reference TRBV7-9 and TRBJ1-2, is DTGVSQNPRHKITKRGQNVTFRCDPISEHNRLYWYRQTLGQGPEFLTYFQNEAQLEKSRLLSDRFSAERPKGSFSTLEIQRTEQGDSAMYLCASSFSGGQGNYGYTFGSGTRLTVV.

The rearrangement links TRBV19 to TRBJ1-6; D possibly corresponds to TRBD1 (6 bases). V gave up 6 bases and J gave up 4 bases, with 13 bases separating them. Germline V lookup: CDR1 LNHDA, CDR2 SQIVND (reference sequence). The CDR3 is made up of 15 amino acids. CDR3 sequence (DNA): TGTGCCAGTAGCTCCGGGACAAGATATAATTCACCCCTCCACTTT. Its translation: CASSSGTRYNSPLHF.

The genes are TRBV2 and TRBJ2-2; possibly TRBD2 for D (6 bases). The CDR3 is made up of 15 amino acids. V was clipped by 5 bases and J by 7 bases, with 17 bases between them. Germline V CDR1 and CDR2: SNHLY, FYNNEI. In nucleotides, the CDR3 is TGTGCCAGCAGTCAGGGACTCCCTGGGGACGGGGAGCTGTTTTTT. Its translation: CASSQGLPGDGELFF.